This T cell receptor beta chain is drawn from a study of T-cell reconstitution after alpha-beta-depleted transplantation in children. Remarks on this clonotype: Its antigen is undetermined.

Construction of the TCRbeta library involved unique molecular identifiers. MiXCR, applied by TCRdb to the PCR reads, yields one record per CDR3 protein. The table lists fewer than 700,000 distinct CDR3 sequences, roughly 13% of them singletons, with about 2.2% in the top ten. Whole-study findings and limits: Expanded clones from the graft, numbering several hundred, reportedly supplied alpha-beta T cells about two months after transplant. TCRbeta diversity was high at day 60 in some patients (a result of surviving recipient T cells and thymic progenitors). When one year had passed after transplant, most T-cell counts and diversity came from newly produced T cells.

The source of this sequence is a male patient younger than 18 who had a stem cell transplant for acute myeloid leukemia, so the T cells may come from the graft donor. Sequences were derived from PBMCs, mostly from graft donor cells, sampled 360 days after TCRalphabeta/CD19-depleted stem cell transplant.

The CDR3 nucleotides read TGTGCCAGCAGCCAAGTAGGGGACAAAAACATTCAGTACTTC. This gives the protein CASSQVGDKNIQYF. The chain couples TRBV4-2 to TRBJ2-4, with D possibly matching TRBD1 (5 bases). Trimming removed 1 base from V and 3 bases from J, with 7 bases in between. The germline V gene has CDR1 LGHNA and CDR2 YNFKEQ. This CDR3 spans 14 amino acids.